Below are 4 T cell receptor beta chains sequenced from a single sample in a study of T cells in Graves' hyperthyroidism and ophthalmopathy. It was RNA transcripts that yielded the amplified TCR beta CDR3 regions. With the HTBI primer set, the TCR CDR3 went through a first round of RT-PCR. One entry per CDR3 protein, called by TCRdb with MiXCR from the multiplex PCR reads. The sample carries about 720,000 distinct CDR3 sequences, 15% to 20% recorded once. Sequenced: blood. Source of these receptors: a man aged 18 to 29 with Graves' hyperthyroidism.

This clonotype has a handful of counts. The V and J genes are TRBV9 and TRBJ2-2; D remains unclear. The CDR3 spans 14 residues. Trimming took 7 bases from V and 0 from J, leaving 10 bases between them. Germline CDR1 and CDR2: SGDLS and YYNGEE. CDR3: CASGGRTNTGELFF. Written as DNA, the CDR3 is TGTGCCAGCGGCGGTAGGACGAACACCGGGGAGCTGTTTTTT.

The V gene is TRBV4-3, the J gene TRBJ2-1; D call uncertain. V lost 4 bases, J lost 0 bases, and 13 bases lay in between. Germline V gene data show CDR1 as LGHNA and CDR2 as YSLEER. This CDR3 comprises 16 residues. For the CDR3, the DNA is TGCGCCAGCAGCCTTAGACTCGCGAGCTCCTACAATGAGCAGTTCTTC. It specifies CASSLRLASSYNEQFF.

This clonotype was detected ten times or more. The rearrangement links TRBV7-9 to TRBJ1-1, with D unclear. The germline V gene encodes CDR1 SEHNR and CDR2 FQNEAQ (reference sequence). Trimming removed 2 bases from V and 1 base from J, with 8 bases in between. The CDR3 runs 14 residues. CDR3 nucleotide sequence: TGTGCCAGCAGCTTACTTCAGACGAACACTGAAGCTTTCTTT. Its protein is CASSLLQTNTEAFF.

A few counts support this clonotype. The chain combines TRBV28 with TRBJ2-1; 11 nucleotides match TRBD2. This CDR3 has 15 amino acids. V dropped 3 bases and J dropped 15; count of bases not matched to a gene: 13. From germline, CDR1 is MDHEN and CDR2 SYDVKM. The CDR3, as DNA: TGTGCCAGCAGTTTGGCGCCCGGGCTAGCGGGAGGACTGTTCTTC. It is translated as CASSLAPGLAGGLFF.